The 9 T cell receptor beta chains presented below share a single source sample, sequenced in a study of response to subunit inactivated influenza vaccine. MiXCR was run by TCRdb on the RT-PCR reads, yielding one entry per CDR3 protein. The sample consists of hundreds of thousands of distinct CDR3 sequences, 13% to 15% of them appearing once. The sequenced sample was PBMCs from blood, obtained 14 days before vaccination. Every receptor here comes from a man in his fifties who received an inactivated influenza vaccine.

J is TRBJ2-5 and V is TRBV6-5; the D gene is possibly TRBD1 (7 bases). The V gene lost 0 bases and the J gene lost 4 bases, with 18 bases spanning the gap. CDR3 length equals 17 residues. Germline V lookup: CDR1 MNHEY, CDR2 SVGAGI. CDR3: CASSYSTQGTGRETQYF. The CDR3 DNA follows: TGTGCCAGCAGTTACTCCACACAGGGGACCGGGAGAGAGACCCAGTACTTC.

This clonotype was seen a few times. The chain couples TRBV3-1 to TRBJ2-2; perhaps TRBD1 as D (6 bases). The CDR3 runs 17 residues. V lost 2 bases, J lost 4 bases, and 17 bases lay in between. The germline V gene encodes CDR1 LGHDT and CDR2 YNNKEL (reference sequence). The CDR3 sequence is CASSQINRVSGTGELFF. CDR3 coding DNA: TGTGCCAGCAGCCAAATTAACAGGGTATCTGGCACCGGGGAGCTGTTTTTT.

V and J are TRBV6-1 and TRBJ2-1; 8 bases map to TRBD2. CDR3 length: 15 amino acids. Germline CDR1 MNHNS, CDR2 SASEGT. V trimming: 6 bases; J trimming: 3 bases; junction bases outside the gene matches: 7. CDR3 in amino acids: CASRRAGELYNEQFF. The CDR3 DNA reads TGTGCCAGCAGACGAGCGGGGGAACTCTACAATGAGCAGTTCTTC.

This clonotype was seen only a few times. J is TRBJ2-7 and V is TRBV15; 8 bases fit TRBD1. The germline V gene encodes CDR1 LNHNV and CDR2 YYDKDF (reference sequence). The junction had 5 bases not matched to a gene; V was cut back by 0 bases and J by 4 bases. The length of the CDR3 is 15 residues. CDR3 coding DNA: TGTGCCACCAGCAGAGATCCCGGGACAGGTTACGAGCAGTACTTC. Its translation is CATSRDPGTGYEQYF. Supplemented by reference TRBV15 and TRBJ2-7, the full variable domain reads DAMVIQNPRYQVTQFGKPVTLSCSQTLNHNVMYWYQQKSSQAPKLLFHYYDKDFNNEADTPDNFQSRRPNTSFCFLDIRSPGLGDTAMYLCATSRDPGTGYEQYFGPGTRLTVT.

CDR3 DNA sequence: TGTGCCAGCAGTGAGGTGGCAGGTCCCTACGAGCAGTACTTC. This encodes CASSEVAGPYEQYF. The rearrangement uses TRBV25-1 and TRBJ2-7; D not certain. The CDR3 is made up of 14 amino acids. The V gene's germline CDR1 is MGHDK and CDR2 SYGVNS. V lost 3 bases and J 2 bases, leaving 11 bases between the germline ends.

The sample holds many counts of this clonotype. V is TRBV5-1 and J is TRBJ2-1; TRBD2 aligns across 9 bases. Germline-derived CDR1 and CDR2 are SGHRS and YFSETQ. This CDR3 comprises 15 residues. V dropped 3 bases and J dropped 8; count of bases not matched to a gene: 9. The CDR3 is CASSSVSGSTYEQFF. CDR3 sequence (DNA): TGCGCCAGCAGCTCCGTTAGCGGGAGTACTTATGAGCAGTTCTTC.

This clonotype was counted between two and nine times. V is TRBV7-2 and J is TRBJ1-2; unclear D gene. The germline V gene encodes CDR1 SGHTA and CDR2 FQGNSA. CDR3 length equals 14 residues. The V end was cut by 5 bases, the J end by 2 bases, with 12 bases between. Here the CDR3 reads CASSPGRYNYGYTF. The DNA for the CDR3 is TGTGCCAGCAGCCCCGGACGGTACAACTATGGCTACACCTTC.

The chain combines TRBV19 with TRBJ1-4; no clear D. CDR3 length: 14 residues. CDR1 is LNHDA and CDR2 is SQIVND in the germline V gene (reference sequence). Trimming took 2 bases from V and 8 from J, leaving 12 bases between them. Here the CDR3 DNA reads TGTGCCAGTAGTATAAGGGTTTTGGGCGAAAAACTGTTTTTT. This gives the protein CASSIRVLGEKLFF.

Of note for this clonotype: A read error may account for a junction end that differs from germline. CDR3 in amino acids: CNARDLLAGEYEQYF. The DNA of the CDR3 is TGCAATGCTAGAGATCTACTAGCGGGAGAGTACGAGCAGTACTTC. The rearrangement links TRBV20-1 to TRBJ2-7; 11 bases fit TRBD2. The germline V gene has CDR1 DFQATT and CDR2 SNEGSKA (reference sequence). This CDR3 has 15 amino acids.